The present T cell receptor beta chain was sequenced within a study of cytomegalovirus exposure and HLA in healthy donors. Study background: The 90 to 150 validation repertoires, a later analysis reported, used the same platform as the roughly 700 repertoires from the first cohort. General study results and limits: Subsequent analysis showed first-cohort TCR clusters tending to co-occur in 120 or so validation repertoires.

With regard to this clone: The antigen remains undetermined.

Assay: immunoSEQ multiplex PCR; the TCRdb copy retains only in-frame clones and omits some. The sample gives approximately 41,000 clones, 85% to 95% of which show up once; approximately 3.2% is in the top ten. Germline CDR1 is MNHEY and CDR2 is SMNVEV (reference sequence). CDR3 length: 15 residues. Deletions cut 5 bases from V and 1 base from J, with 11 bases between. From the approximately 120-subject validation cohort, which was separate from the roughly 710-subject first cohort, the donors were drawn. The TCR comes from a man aged 18 to 35 in good health and CMV-seronegative. Sequenced sample: PBMCs. This rearrangement joins TRBV27 to TRBJ2-2, with TRBD2 as a possible D gene (5 bases). CDR3 sequence: CASSRLTKNTGELFF. DNA of the CDR3: TGTGCCAGCAGTCGACTAACCAAGAACACCGGGGAGCTGTTTTTT.